One sample yielded the 11 T cell receptor beta chains listed below, sequenced in a study of breast tumors, draining lymph nodes, adjacent tissues. The lymph nodes were axillary draining lymph nodes from breast cancer patients. TCRdb re-called the multiplex PCR reads through MiXCR, storing one row per CDR3 protein. Of a few hundred thousand distinct CDR3 sequences in the sample, under 35% were seen once. The sequenced material came from axillary lymph node tissue. Receptor source: a female donor with breast cancer. Some clones in this sample may be carry-over from other donors' samples.

In this sample, this clonotype turned up many times. V is TRBV6-2 or TRBV6-3 and J is TRBJ1-2, with TRBD1 identical over 7 bases. From germline, CDR1 is MNHEY and CDR2 SVGEGT. The CDR3 spans 13 residues. V lost 8 bases, J lost 0 bases, and 3 bases stayed unmatched. CDR3 residues: CASRDRANYGYTF. In DNA, the CDR3 is TGTGCCAGCCGCGACAGGGCTAACTATGGCTACACCTTC.

This clonotype was observed at least ten times. V gene TRBV24-1 combines with J gene TRBJ2-3; D unclear. Trimming took 4 bases from V and 0 from J, leaving 4 bases between them. CDR1 and CDR2 (germline): KGHDR, SFDVKD. The CDR3 runs 13 residues. CDR3 DNA sequence: TGTGCCACCAGTGAGGCTAGCACAGATACGCAGTATTTT. Protein product: CATSEASTDTQYF.

As for this clonotype: At one boundary the junction diverges from the germline segment, which might be a read error. The V gene is TRBV24-1, the J gene TRBJ1-6; D is ambiguous. The CDR3 runs to 14 residues. Germline CDR1 reads KGHDR; CDR2 reads SFDVKD. CDR3 region: CANYPGPPSSPPHF. CDR3 nucleotide sequence: TGTGCCAATTATCCGGGCCCCCCAAGCTCCCCCCCCCACTTT.

In this sample, this clonotype turned up many times. In DNA, the CDR3 is TGCGCCAGCAGCCATCCGGGAGGCAACTACGAGCAGTACTTC. Translated, it gives CASSHPGGNYEQYF. The rearrangement joins TRBV4-1 to TRBJ2-7; TRBD2 agrees at 7 bases. This CDR3 has 14 amino acids. J gave up 3 bases and V 3 bases, and 5 bases lay outside the gene matches. Per the germline V gene, CDR1 is MGHRA and CDR2 is YSYEKL.

This clonotype occurred a few times. The chain recombines TRBV6-5 with TRBJ2-2; no clear D. With 0 bases removed from V and 4 bases from J, the gap between germline ends came to 9 bases. The CDR3 is 15 residues long. Looked up from germline, CDR1 is MNHEY and CDR2 is SVGAGI. The DNA of the CDR3 is TGTGCCAGCAGTTACTCAGGGCCGAGCACCGGGGAGCTGTTTTTT. Its translation: CASSYSGPSTGELFF.

This chain connects TRBV7-2 to TRBJ2-1; D gene ambiguous. The CDR3 contains 15 residues. Trimming shortened V by 4 bases and J by 0 bases, and 10 bases separated the two germline ends. The germline V gene encodes CDR1 SGHTA and CDR2 FQGNSA. The CDR3, as DNA: TGTGCCAGCAGCTCAAACCGCGCCTCCTACAATGAGCAGTTCTTC. This encodes CASSSNRASYNEQFF.

The V and J genes are TRBV29-1 and TRBJ1-3; 11 nucleotides agree with TRBD1. Germline V gene lookup returns CDR1 SQVTM and CDR2 ANQGSEA. The CDR3 consists of 23 residues. Trimming cost V 6 bases and J 8 bases; bases outside gene matches: 36. The CDR3 DNA sequence: TGCAGCGTGGGACAGGGGGAAATCTACAATGAGCAGCTCGTTTCGGGCCCGGGCCACACCATATATTTT. It encodes CSVGQGEIYNEQLVSGPGHTIYF.

This clonotype was observed many times. This sequence joins TRBV19 and TRBJ2-2, with TRBD1 matching over 8 bases. CDR3 length equals 15 residues. J was trimmed by 7 bases and V by 2 bases; bases with no gene match: 6. Germline values: CDR1 LNHDA, CDR2 SQIVND (reference sequence). As DNA, the CDR3 is TGTGCCAGTAGTATACGGCAGGGGGCAATCGGGGAGCTGTTTTTT. Translation: CASSIRQGAIGELFF.

The chain carries TRBV6-5 and TRBJ2-7; D unresolved. V dropped 5 bases and J dropped 3 bases, with 8 bases sitting between them. Germline V gene lookup returns CDR1 MNHEY and CDR2 SVGAGI. This CDR3 has 12 amino acids. The chain's CDR3 is CASSPVGYEQYF. CDR3 coding DNA: TGTGCCAGCAGTCCCGTGGGCTACGAGCAGTACTTC.

This clonotype was counted many times. This chain joins TRBV7-9 and TRBJ2-1; D remains unclear. CDR3 size: 13 residues. The ends were cut back, 8 bases at V and 5 bases at J, with 13 bases in the middle. Germline V gives CDR1 SEHNR, CDR2 FQNEAQ (reference sequence). The CDR3 nucleotides are TGTGCCAGCGGCCTTGGGGTCCACAATGAGCAGTTCTTC. Translating it yields CASGLGVHNEQFF.

The chain has TRBV10-3 and TRBJ2-3; D might be TRBD1 (6 bases). The V end was cut by 0 bases, the J end by 2 bases, with 18 bases between. CDR1 and CDR2 (germline): ENHRY, SYGVKD. The CDR3 length is 18 residues. Here the CDR3 reads CAISESGGEGGPTDTQYF. The CDR3 DNA sequence: TGTGCCATCAGTGAGTCGGGTGGAGAAGGGGGACCCACAGATACGCAGTATTTT.